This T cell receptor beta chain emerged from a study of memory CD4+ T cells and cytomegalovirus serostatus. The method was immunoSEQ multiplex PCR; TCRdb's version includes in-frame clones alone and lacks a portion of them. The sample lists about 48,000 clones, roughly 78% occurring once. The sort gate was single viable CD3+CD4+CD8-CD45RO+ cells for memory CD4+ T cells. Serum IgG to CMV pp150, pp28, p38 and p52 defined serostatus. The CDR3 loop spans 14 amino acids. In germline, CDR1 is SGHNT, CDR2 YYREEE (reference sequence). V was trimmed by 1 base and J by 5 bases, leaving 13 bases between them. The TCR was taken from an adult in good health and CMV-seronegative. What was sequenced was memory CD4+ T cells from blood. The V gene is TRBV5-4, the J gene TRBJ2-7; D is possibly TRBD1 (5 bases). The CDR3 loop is CASSLRQQVNEQYF. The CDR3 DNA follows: TGTGCCAGCAGCTTGCGACAGCAAGTAAACGAGCAGTACTTC.